This T cell receptor (beta chain) was observed in a study of T cells after yellow fever vaccination. Broader study findings: Only a minor proportion of clonotypes was detected across both CD4 and CD8 compartments.

The CDR3 runs 15 residues. Germline CDR1 is DFQATT and CDR2 is SNEGSKA (reference sequence). V lost 3 bases and J lost 1, with 13 bases in between. The authors made TCR cDNA by 5'RACE template switching, adding a universal primer site and UMIs. TCRdb re-derived calls from the 5' RACE reads in MiXCR, one entry per CDR3 protein. The data show some 240,000 distinct CDR3 sequences, around 3.5% seen once. Ten or more counts support this clonotype. The antigen is not known. The sequences come from PBMCs, collected 15 days after the yellow fever booster vaccination. This clonotype was sampled from a young man who received the YFV17D yellow fever vaccine. The chain recombines TRBV20-1 with TRBJ2-4; D gene unclear. The CDR3 region has the DNA TGCAGTGCTAGGATGCTAAGTGGGGCCAAAAACATTCAGTACTTC. Its translation: CSARMLSGAKNIQYF.